A selection of T cell receptor beta chains follows, all from one sample in a study of high-grade serous ovarian cancer treatment subgroups. Profiling relied on immunoSEQ multiplex PCR, and the TCRdb table lists in-frame clones only, not all of them. Altogether 35,000 to 45,000 clones are present, 79% being singletons, with the ten largest covering roughly 3.2%. Source material: tumor tissue. All receptors come from a human donor with high-grade serous ovarian cancer. CDR3s include the opening cysteine and the closing phenylalanine or tryptophan. Fields, in order: clone size, D gene, V gene, J gene, CDR3 protein, CDR3 DNA. D genes are given only for firm matches. Size is stated for part of the rows, as once, few or many counts, or as a class when the clone is expanded.

.,TRBD2,TRBV27,TRBJ2-7,CASSRGRMNEQYF,TGTGCCAGCAGTCGCGGGAGGATGAACGAGCAGTACTTC
.,TRBD2,TRBV18,TRBJ2-1,CASSPGLATNEQFF,TGTGCCAGCTCACCAGGACTAGCGACTAATGAGCAGTTCTTC
.,.,TRBV4-2,TRBJ2-3,CASSSVSDTQYF,TGTGCCAGCAGTTCGGTTTCGGATACGCAGTATTTT
once,TRBD1,TRBV19,TRBJ1-4,CASNDPGQGMVTNEKLFF,TGTGCCAGTAACGATCCGGGACAGGGAATGGTAACTAATGAAAAACTGTTTTTT
once,TRBD1,TRBV5-1,TRBJ2-7,CASSQPTGGGSYEQYF,TGCGCCAGCAGCCAACCGACAGGGGGCGGCTCCTACGAGCAGTACTTC
few,.,TRBV4-2,TRBJ1-5,CASSQASQGNNQPQHF,TGTGCCAGCAGCCAAGCGTCGCAGGGAAACAATCAGCCCCAGCATTTT
once,.,TRBV4-2,TRBJ2-1,CASSQADWGREQFF,TGTGCCAGCAGCCAGGCTGACTGGGGGAGGGAGCAGTTCTTC
.,TRBD2,TRBV28,TRBJ2-3,CASTLLAGAVTDTQYF,TGTGCCAGCACCCTTTTAGCGGGAGCTGTGACAGATACGCAGTATTTT
.,.,TRBV5-1,TRBJ2-7,CASSPPPDSSYEQYF,TGCGCCAGCAGCCCGCCCCCGGACTCCTCCTACGAGCAGTACTTC
.,TRBD1,TRBV9,TRBJ2-3,CASSPRQGESDTQYF,TGTGCCAGCAGTCCTAGACAGGGGGAGTCAGATACGCAGTATTTT
.,.,TRBV4-2,TRBJ2-3,CASSQDPSRDTQYF,TGTGCCAGCAGCCAAGATCCGAGTAGAGATACGCAGTATTTT
.,.,TRBV28,TRBJ2-7,CAAGDISYEQYF,TGTGCCGCCGGGGACATTTCCTACGAGCAGTACTTC
.,.,TRBV7-2,TRBJ1-5,CATSRRGARQPQHF,TGTGCCACCAGCAGGAGGGGGGCGAGGCAGCCCCAGCATTTT
few,TRBD1,TRBV15,TRBJ1-2,CATSREGGGYGYTF,TGTGCCACCAGCAGAGAAGGGGGCGGCTATGGCTACACCTTC
.,.,TRBV27,TRBJ1-2,CASRYPGGGYTF,TGTGCCAGCAGATACCCGGGCGGAGGCTACACCTTC
.,.,TRBV5-1,TRBJ2-7,CASSLQGSEQYF,TGCGCCAGCAGCCTACAGGGCTCCGAGCAGTACTTC
once,TRBD1,TRBV4-1,TRBJ2-3,CASSQTGTGRPDTQYF,TGCGCCAGCAGCCAGACGGGGACAGGGAGACCAGATACGCAGTATTTT
few,TRBD2,TRBV10-3,TRBJ2-3,CAIRGTSGSSSTDTQYF,TGTGCCATCAGGGGGACTAGCGGGAGTTCGAGCACAGATACGCAGTATTTT
.,TRBD2,TRBV27,TRBJ2-7,CASSWGGGPYEQYF,TGTGCCAGCAGTTGGGGGGGAGGACCCTACGAGCAGTACTTC
.,TRBD1,TRBV14,TRBJ2-1,CASSQGRGQHNEQFF,TGTGCCAGCAGCCAAGGAAGGGGACAGCACAATGAGCAGTTCTTC
once,TRBD1,TRBV18,TRBJ2-5,CASSLGQGGETQYF,TGTGCCAGCTCACTAGGACAGGGTGGGGAGACCCAGTACTTC
.,TRBD1,TRBV4-3,TRBJ1-2,CASSQRTGVHYGYTF,TGCGCCAGCAGCCAAAGGACAGGGGTTCACTATGGCTACACCTTC
.,TRBD2,TRBV14,TRBJ2-3,CASSQEDWLAGTDTQYF,TGTGCCAGCAGCCAAGAGGATTGGCTAGCGGGAACAGATACGCAGTATTTT
few,TRBD1,TRBV5-1,TRBJ2-7,CASSLAGQLFEQYF,TGCGCCAGCAGCTTGGCGGGACAGTTATTCGAGCAGTACTTC
few,.,TRBV7-9,TRBJ1-3,CASSLRGISGNTIYF,TGTGCCAGCAGCTTGAGGGGCATCTCTGGAAACACCATATATTTT
.,.,TRBV5-1,TRBJ2-5,CASSPKSKQETQYF,TGCGCCAGCAGCCCGAAGAGTAAGCAAGAGACCCAGTACTTC
.,TRBD2,TRBV18,TRBJ2-7,CASSPGTSGVPYEQYF,TGTGCCAGCTCACCCGGGACTAGCGGGGTTCCCTACGAGCAGTACTTC
once,.,TRBV6-5,TRBJ1-2,CASSYSYPGDYGYTF,TGTGCCAGCAGTTACTCGTATCCGGGAGACTATGGCTACACCTTC
.,TRBD1,TRBV9,TRBJ1-2,CASANRRDRWGYTF,TGTGCCAGCGCCAACCGCCGGGACAGATGGGGCTACACCTTC
.,.,TRBV5-5,TRBJ2-1,CASSLEGGYEQFF,TGTGCCAGCAGCTTGGAGGGGGGCTATGAGCAGTTCTTC
.,TRBD2,TRBV7-9,TRBJ2-3,CASSLGGTSGTDTQYF,TGTGCCAGCAGCTTAGGAGGGACTAGCGGCACAGATACGCAGTATTTT
.,.,TRBV28,TRBJ1-4,CASSGLGGFDKEVF,TGTGCCAGCAGTGGTCTAGGGGGATTTGATAAAGAGGTTTTT
.,.,TRBV21-1,TRBJ2-4,CASSKGEAKNIQYF,TGTGCCAGCAGCAAAGGGGAGGCCAAAAACATTCAGTACTTC
few,.,TRBV5-4,TRBJ2-1,CASSLYPQGLDNEQFF,TGTGCCAGCAGCTTGTACCCCCAGGGTCTGGACAATGAGCAGTTCTTC
.,.,TRBV5-1,TRBJ1-2,CASSLAARVDGYTF,TGCGCCAGCAGCTTGGCCGCCAGGGTAGATGGCTACACCTTC
.,.,TRBV27,TRBJ2-7,CASSLSPSYEQYF,TGTGCCAGCAGTTTATCCCCCTCCTACGAGCAGTACTTC
.,.,TRBV28,TRBJ2-7,CASSLLSWGSYEQYF,TGTGCCAGCAGTTTACTCTCCTGGGGCTCCTACGAGCAGTACTTC
.,.,TRBV19,TRBJ1-2,CASSRSQGNYGYTF,TGTGCCAGTAGTCGATCCCAGGGAAACTATGGCTACACCTTC
.,TRBD2,TRBV9,TRBJ2-3,CASSVGGGGSPTDTQYF,TGTGCCAGCAGCGTAGGGGGAGGCGGGAGTCCCACAGATACGCAGTATTTT
.,.,TRBV11-1,TRBJ2-4,CASSLGGPRSYF,TGTGCCAGCAGCTTGGGGGGGCCCCGCTCCTACTTC
.,.,TRBV28,TRBJ1-5,CASSWANQPQHF,TGTGCCAGCAGTTGGGCCAATCAGCCCCAGCATTTT
.,.,TRBV19,TRBJ2-1,CASSIFAGFSSSYNEQFF,TGTGCCAGTAGTATATTCGCGGGATTTTCGAGCTCCTACAATGAGCAGTTCTTC
.,TRBD1,TRBV7-2,TRBJ1-2,CASSSTGVISGYTF,TGTGCCAGCAGTTCGACAGGGGTCATTTCTGGCTACACCTTC
.,.,TRBV15,TRBJ1-1,CATSDSNTEAFF,TGTGCCACCTCTGACTCGAACACTGAAGCTTTCTTT
.,.,TRBV7-9,TRBJ2-3,CASSSSRGGNTDTQYF,TGTGCCAGCAGCTCCTCCAGAGGCGGAAACACAGATACGCAGTATTTT
.,.,TRBV6-5,TRBJ1-2,CASSGARRYGYTF,TGTGCCAGCAGTGGGGCCCGGAGGTATGGCTACACCTTC
.,.,TRBV5-4,TRBJ1-2,CASSLGLVGGYTF,TGTGCCAGCAGCTTGGGGCTGGTGGGAGGCTACACCTTC
few,.,TRBV6-6,TRBJ1-5,CASSYSGIQPQHF,TGTGCCAGCAGTTATTCGGGTATCCAGCCCCAGCATTTT
.,.,TRBV4-2,TRBJ2-3,CASSQDYGREADTQYF,TGTGCCAGCAGCCAAGATTACGGGAGAGAGGCAGATACGCAGTATTTT
once,TRBD2,TRBV5-4,TRBJ2-5,CASSRLAGDGETQYF,TGTGCCAGCAGCAGGTTAGCGGGAGACGGAGAGACCCAGTACTTC
.,.,TRBV28,TRBJ2-1,CASSLGNEQFF,TGTGCCAGCAGTTTAGGGAATGAGCAGTTCTTC
.,TRBD1,TRBV28,TRBJ1-4,CASSPMPGTGEKLFF,TGTGCCAGCAGCCCCATGCCCGGGACAGGGGAAAAACTGTTTTTT
.,.,TRBV5-1,TRBJ1-1,CASRLENGLNTEAFF,TGCGCCAGCAGGCTAGAAAACGGGTTGAACACTGAAGCTTTCTTT
.,.,TRBV6-4,TRBJ2-2,CASRTHGKGYDTGELFF,TGTGCCAGCAGAACCCACGGAAAGGGGTACGACACCGGGGAGCTGTTTTTT
once,TRBD1,TRBV6-1,TRBJ2-7,CASSEVGGGGTGTGSNEQYF,TGTGCCAGCAGTGAAGTGGGTGGGGGGGGGACCGGGACAGGGTCCAACGAGCAGTACTTC